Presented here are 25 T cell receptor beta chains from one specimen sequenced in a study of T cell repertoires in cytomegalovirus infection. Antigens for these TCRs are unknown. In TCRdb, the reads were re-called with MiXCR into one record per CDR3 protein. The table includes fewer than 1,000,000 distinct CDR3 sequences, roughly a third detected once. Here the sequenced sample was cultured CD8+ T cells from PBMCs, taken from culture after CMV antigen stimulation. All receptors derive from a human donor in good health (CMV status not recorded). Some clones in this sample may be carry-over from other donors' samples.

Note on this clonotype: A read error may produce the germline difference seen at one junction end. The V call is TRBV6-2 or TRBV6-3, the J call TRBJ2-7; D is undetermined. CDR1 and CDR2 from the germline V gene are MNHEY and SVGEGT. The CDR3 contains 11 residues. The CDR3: CACSHNYEQYF. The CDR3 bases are TGTGCCTGCAGTCACAACTACGAGCAGTACTTC.

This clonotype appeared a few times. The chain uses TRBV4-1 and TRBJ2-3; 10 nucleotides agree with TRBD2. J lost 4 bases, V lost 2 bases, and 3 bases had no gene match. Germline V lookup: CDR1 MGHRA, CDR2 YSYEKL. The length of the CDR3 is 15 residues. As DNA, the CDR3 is TGCGCCAGCAGCCAACCTAGCGGGGGCTCAGATACGCAGTATTTT. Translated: CASSQPSGGSDTQYF.

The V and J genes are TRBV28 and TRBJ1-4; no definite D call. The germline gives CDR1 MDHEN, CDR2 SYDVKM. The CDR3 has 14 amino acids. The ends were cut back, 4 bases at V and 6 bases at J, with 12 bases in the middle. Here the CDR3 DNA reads TGTGCCAGCAGTTCTCGTTCGCAGGATGAAAAACTGTTTTTT. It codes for CASSSRSQDEKLFF.

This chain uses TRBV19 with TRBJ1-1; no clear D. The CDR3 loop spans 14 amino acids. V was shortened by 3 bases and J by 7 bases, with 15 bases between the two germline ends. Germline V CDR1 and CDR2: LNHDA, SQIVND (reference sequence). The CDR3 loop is CASSMSGVEGEAFF. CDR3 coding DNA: TGTGCCAGTAGTATGTCCGGGGTGGAGGGTGAAGCTTTCTTT.

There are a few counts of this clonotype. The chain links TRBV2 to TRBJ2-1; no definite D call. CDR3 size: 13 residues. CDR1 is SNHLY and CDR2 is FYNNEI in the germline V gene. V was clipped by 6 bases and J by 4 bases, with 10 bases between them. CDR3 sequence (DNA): TGTGCCAGCAGCATGGTCGGGTACAATGAGCAGTTCTTC. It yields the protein CASSMVGYNEQFF.

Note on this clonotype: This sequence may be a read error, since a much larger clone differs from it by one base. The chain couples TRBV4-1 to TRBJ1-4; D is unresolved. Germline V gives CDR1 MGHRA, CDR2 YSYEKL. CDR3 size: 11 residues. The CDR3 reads CAGSPGEKLFF. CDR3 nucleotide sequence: TGCGCCGGCAGCCCCGGGGAAAAACTGTTTTTT.

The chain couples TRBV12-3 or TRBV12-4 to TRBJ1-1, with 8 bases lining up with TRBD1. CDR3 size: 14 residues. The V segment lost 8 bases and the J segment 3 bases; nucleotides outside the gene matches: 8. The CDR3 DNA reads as TGTGCCAGCTGCCTGGCACAGGGGGACACTGAAGCTTTCTTT. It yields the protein CASCLAQGDTEAFF.

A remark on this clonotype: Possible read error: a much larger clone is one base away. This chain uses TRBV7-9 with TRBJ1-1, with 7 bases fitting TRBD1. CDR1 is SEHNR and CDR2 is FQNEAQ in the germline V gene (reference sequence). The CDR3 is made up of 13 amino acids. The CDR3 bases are TGTGCCAACAGCTTAGTACGGGACAGCCAAGCTTTCTTT. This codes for CANSLVRDSQAFF.

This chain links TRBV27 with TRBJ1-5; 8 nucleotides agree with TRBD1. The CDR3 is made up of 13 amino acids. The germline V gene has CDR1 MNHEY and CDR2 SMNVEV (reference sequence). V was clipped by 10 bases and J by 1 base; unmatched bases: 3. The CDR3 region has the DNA TGTGCCATCGGACAGGGAAGCAATCAGCCCCAGCATTTT. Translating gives CAIGQGSNQPQHF.

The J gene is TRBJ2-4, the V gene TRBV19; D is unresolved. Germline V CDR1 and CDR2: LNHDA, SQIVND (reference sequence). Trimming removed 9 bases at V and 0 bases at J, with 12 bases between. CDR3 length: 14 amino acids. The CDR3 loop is CARFEWRAKNIQYF. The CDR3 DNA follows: TGTGCCAGATTTGAGTGGAGAGCCAAAAACATTCAGTACTTC.

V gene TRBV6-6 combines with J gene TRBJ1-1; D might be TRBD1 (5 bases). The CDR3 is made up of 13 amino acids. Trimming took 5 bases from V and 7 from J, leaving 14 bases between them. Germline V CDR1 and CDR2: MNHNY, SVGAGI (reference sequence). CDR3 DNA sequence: TGTGCCAGCAGTCCCGGGGACGGAATTGAAGCTTTCTTT. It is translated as CASSPGDGIEAFF.

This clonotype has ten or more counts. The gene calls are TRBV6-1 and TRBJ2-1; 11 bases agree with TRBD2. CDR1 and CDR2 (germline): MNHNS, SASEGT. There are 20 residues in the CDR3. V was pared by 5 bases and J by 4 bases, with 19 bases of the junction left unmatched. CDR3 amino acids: CASSSGQGYPSGGLYNEQFF. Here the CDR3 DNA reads TGTGCCAGCAGTTCTGGACAGGGTTACCCTAGCGGGGGGCTATACAATGAGCAGTTCTTC.

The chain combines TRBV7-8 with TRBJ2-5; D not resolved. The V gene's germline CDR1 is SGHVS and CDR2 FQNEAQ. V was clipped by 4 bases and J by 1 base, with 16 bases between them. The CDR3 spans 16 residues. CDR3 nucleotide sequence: TGTGCCAGCAGCTATGGTACTGCCGACCTCCAAGAGACCCAGTACTTC. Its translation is CASSYGTADLQETQYF.

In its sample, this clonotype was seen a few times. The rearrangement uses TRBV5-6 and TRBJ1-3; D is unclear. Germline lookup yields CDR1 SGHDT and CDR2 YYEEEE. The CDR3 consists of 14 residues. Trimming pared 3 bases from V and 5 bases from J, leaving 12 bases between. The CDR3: CASSYTGFRNTIYF. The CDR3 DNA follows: TGTGCCAGCAGCTACACGGGGTTTAGAAACACCATATATTTT.

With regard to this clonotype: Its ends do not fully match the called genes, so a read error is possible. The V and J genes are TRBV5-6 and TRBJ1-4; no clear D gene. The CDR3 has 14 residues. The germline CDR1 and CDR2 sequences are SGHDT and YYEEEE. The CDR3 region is CASSLVDFNEKLFF. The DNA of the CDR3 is TGTGCCAGCAGTTTGGTAGACTTTAATGAAAAACTGTTTTTT.

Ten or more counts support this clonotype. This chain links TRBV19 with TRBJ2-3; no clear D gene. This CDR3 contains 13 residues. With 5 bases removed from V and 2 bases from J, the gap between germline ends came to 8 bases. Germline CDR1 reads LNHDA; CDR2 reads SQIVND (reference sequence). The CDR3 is CASSDPDTDTQYF. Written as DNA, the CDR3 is TGTGCCAGTAGTGACCCGGACACAGATACGCAGTATTTT.

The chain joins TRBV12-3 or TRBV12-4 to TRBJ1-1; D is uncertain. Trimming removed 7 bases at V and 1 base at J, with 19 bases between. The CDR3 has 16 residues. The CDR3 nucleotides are TGTGCCAGCACTACGTCCAGGCCGAAGCCGAACACTGAAGCTTTCTTT. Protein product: CASTTSRPKPNTEAFF.

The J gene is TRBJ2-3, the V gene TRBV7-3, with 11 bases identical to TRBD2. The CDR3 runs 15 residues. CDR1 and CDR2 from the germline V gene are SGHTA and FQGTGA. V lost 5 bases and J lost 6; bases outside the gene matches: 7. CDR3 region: CASSAVAGGPDTQYF. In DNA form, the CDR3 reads TGTGCCAGCAGCGCTGTAGCGGGGGGGCCGGATACGCAGTATTTT.

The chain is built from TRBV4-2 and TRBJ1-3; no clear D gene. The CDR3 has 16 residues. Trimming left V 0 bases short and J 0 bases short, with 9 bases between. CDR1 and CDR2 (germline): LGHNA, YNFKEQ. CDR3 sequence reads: CASSQDWGSSGNTIYF. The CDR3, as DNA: TGTGCCAGCAGCCAAGATTGGGGTAGCTCTGGAAACACCATATATTTT.

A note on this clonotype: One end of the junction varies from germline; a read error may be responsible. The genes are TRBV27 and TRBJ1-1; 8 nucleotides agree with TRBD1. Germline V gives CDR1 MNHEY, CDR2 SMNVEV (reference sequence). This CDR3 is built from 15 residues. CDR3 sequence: CDSSPRGQGRTEAFF. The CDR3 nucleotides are TGTGACAGCAGTCCCCGTGGACAGGGTAGGACTGAAGCTTTCTTT.

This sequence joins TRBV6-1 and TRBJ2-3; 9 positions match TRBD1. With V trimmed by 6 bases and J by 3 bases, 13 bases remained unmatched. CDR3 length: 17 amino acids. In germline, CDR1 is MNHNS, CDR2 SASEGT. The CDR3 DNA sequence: TGTGCCAGCAGCGGTCTACTAGACAGGGGGTGGACAGATACGCAGTATTTT. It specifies CASSGLLDRGWTDTQYF.

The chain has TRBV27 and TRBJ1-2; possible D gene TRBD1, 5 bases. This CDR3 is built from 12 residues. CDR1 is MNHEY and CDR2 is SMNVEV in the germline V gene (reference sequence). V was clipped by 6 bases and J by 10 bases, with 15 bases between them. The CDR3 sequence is CASSPGGDDYTF. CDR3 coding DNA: TGTGCCAGCAGCCCGGGGGGAGATGACTACACCTTC.

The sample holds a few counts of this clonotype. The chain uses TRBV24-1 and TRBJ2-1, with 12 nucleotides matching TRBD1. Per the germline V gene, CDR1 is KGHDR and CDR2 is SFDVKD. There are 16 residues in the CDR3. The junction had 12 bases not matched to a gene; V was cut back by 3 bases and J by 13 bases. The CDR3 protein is CATSDTGTGGSRVQFF. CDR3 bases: TGTGCCACCAGTGATACCGGGACAGGGGGCTCGAGGGTCCAGTTCTTC.

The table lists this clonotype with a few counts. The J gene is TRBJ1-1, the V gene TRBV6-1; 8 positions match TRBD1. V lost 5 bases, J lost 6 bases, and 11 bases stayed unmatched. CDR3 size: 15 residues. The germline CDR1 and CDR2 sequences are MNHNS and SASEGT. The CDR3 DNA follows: TGTGCCAGCAGTATCGGGACAGGTATGGGGGCTGAAGCTTTCTTT. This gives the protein CASSIGTGMGAEAFF.

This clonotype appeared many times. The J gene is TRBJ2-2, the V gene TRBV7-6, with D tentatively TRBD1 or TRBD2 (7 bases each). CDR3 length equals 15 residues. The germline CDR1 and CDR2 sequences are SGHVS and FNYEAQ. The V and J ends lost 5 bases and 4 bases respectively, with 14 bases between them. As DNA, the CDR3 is TGTGCCAGCAGCCCAGGGGGGGCAAGCACCGGGGAGCTGTTTTTT. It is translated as CASSPGGASTGELFF.